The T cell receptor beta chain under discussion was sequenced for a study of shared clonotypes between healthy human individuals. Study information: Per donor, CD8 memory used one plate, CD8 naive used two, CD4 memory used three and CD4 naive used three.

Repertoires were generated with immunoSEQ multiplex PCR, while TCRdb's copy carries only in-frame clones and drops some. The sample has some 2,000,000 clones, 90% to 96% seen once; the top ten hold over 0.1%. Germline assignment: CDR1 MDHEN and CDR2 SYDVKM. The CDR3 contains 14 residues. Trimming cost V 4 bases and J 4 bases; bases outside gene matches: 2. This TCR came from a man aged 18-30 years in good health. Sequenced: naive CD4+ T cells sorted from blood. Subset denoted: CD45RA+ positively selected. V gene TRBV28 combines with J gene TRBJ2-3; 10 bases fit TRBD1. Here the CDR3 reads CASSSTGGADTQYF. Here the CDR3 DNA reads TGTGCCAGCAGTTCGACAGGGGGCGCAGATACGCAGTATTTT.